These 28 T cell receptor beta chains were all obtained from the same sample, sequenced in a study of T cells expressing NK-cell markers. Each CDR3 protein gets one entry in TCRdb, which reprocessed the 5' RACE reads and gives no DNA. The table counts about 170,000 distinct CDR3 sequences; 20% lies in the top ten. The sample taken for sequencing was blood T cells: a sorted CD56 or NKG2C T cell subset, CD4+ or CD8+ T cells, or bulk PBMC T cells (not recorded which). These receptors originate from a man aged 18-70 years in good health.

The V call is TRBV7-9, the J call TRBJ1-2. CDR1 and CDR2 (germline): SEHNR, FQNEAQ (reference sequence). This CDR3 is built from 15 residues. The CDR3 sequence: CASSLQNRAHYGYTF.

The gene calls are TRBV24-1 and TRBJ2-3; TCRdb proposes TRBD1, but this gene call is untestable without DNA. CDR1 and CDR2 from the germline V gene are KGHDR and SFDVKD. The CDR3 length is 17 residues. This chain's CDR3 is CATSDPLDSLITDTQYF.

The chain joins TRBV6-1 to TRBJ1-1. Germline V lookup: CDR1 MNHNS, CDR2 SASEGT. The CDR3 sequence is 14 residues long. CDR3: CASGQGVVNTEAFF.

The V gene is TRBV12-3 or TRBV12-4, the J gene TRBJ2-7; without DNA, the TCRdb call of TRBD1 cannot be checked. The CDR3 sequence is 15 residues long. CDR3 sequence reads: CASSPGLVPAYEQYF.

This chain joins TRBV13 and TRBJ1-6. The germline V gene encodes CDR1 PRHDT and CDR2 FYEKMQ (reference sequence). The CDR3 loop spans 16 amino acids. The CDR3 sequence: CASSPDGRSYNSPLHF.

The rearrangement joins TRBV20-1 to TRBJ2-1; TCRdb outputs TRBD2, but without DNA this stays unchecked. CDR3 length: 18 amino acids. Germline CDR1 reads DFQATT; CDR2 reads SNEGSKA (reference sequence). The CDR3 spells CSAGGSLSGGQSYNEQFF.

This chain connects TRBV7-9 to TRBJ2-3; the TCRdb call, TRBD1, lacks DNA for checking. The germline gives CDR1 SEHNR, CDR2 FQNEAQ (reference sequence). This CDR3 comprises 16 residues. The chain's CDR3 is CASSLVGTGGTDTQYF.

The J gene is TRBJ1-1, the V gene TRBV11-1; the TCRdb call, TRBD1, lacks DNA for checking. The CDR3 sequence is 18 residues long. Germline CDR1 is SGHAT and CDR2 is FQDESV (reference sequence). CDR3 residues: CASSFPRDRGILNTEAFF.

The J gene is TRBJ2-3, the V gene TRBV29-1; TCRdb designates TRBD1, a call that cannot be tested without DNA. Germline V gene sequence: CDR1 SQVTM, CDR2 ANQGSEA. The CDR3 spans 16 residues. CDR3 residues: CSVPWAKQESTDTQYF.

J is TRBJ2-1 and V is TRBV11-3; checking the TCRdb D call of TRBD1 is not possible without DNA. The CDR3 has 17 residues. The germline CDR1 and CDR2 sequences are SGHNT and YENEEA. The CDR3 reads CASSSRSGGVQMGEQFF.

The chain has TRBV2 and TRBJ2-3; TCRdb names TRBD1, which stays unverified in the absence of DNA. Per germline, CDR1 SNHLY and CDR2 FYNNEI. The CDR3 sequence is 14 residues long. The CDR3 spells CASSEGLGGPGGYF.

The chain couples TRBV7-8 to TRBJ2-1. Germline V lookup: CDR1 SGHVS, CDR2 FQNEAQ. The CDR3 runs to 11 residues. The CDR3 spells CASSSSVEQFF.

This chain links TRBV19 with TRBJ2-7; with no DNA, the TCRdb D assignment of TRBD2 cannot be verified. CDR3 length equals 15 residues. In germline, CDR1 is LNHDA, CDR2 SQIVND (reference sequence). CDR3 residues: CASSGAGSSSYEQYF.

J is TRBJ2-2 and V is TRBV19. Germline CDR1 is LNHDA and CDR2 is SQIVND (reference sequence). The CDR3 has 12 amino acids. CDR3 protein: CASQADTGELFF.

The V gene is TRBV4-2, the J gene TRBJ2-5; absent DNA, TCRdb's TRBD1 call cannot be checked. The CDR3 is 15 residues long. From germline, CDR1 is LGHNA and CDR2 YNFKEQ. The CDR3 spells CASSHRAGGLETQYF.

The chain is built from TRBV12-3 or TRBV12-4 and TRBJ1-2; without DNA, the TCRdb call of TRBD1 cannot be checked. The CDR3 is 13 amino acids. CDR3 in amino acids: CASSFPGDYGYTF.

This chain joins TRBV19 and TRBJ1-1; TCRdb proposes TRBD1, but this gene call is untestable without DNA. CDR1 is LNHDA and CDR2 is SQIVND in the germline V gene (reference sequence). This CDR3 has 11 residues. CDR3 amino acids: CASSRAGEAFF.

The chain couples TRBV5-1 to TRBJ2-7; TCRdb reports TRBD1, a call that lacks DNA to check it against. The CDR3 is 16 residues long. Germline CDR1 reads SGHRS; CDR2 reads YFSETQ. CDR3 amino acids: CASRVPTDGETYEQYF.

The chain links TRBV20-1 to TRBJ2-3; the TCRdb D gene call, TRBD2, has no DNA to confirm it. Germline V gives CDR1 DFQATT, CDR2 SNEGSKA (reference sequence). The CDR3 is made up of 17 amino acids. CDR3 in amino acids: CSARTHSGGSSTDTQYF.

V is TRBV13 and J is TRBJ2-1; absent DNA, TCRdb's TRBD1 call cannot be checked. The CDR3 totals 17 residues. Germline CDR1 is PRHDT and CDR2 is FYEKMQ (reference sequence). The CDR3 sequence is CASSSPPRDRGKNEQFF.

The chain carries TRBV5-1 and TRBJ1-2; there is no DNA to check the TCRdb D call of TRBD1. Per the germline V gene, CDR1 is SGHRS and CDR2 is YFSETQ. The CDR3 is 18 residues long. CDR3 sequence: CASRKGSAGTGGDYGYTF.

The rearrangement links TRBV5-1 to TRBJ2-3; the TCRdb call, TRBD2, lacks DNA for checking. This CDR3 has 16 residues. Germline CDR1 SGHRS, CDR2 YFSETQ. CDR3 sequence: CASDPKAGGSTDTQYF.

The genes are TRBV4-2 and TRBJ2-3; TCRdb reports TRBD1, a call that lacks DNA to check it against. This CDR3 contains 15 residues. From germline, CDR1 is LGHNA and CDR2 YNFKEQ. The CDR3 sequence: CASSQGERVTDTQYF.

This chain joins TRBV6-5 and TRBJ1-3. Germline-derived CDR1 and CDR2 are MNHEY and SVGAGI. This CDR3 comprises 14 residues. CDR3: CASSLIGSGNTIYF.

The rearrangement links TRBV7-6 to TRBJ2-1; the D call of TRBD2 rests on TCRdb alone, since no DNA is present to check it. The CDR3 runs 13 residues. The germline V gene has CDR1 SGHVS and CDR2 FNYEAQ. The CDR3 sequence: CASTSLMNNEQFF.

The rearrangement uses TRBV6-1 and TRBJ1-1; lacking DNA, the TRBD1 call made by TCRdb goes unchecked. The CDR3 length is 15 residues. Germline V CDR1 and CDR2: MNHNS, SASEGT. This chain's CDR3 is CASSTGQETNTEAFF.

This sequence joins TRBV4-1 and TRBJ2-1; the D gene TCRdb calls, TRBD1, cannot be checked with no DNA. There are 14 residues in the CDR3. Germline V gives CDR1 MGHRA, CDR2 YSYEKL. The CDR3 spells CASSHPGPLYEQFF.

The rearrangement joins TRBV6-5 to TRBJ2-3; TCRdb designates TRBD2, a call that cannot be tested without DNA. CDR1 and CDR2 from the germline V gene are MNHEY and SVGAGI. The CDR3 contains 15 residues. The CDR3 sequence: CASSYRGGNTDTQYF.